These T cell receptor beta chains were read from a single sample in a study of T cells after yellow fever vaccination. TCRdb ran MiXCR on the 5' RACE reads and lists one entry per CDR3 protein. Of some 200,000 distinct CDR3 sequences in the sample, approximately 11% were seen once. Source: CD8+ T cells sorted from PBMCs, taken 15 days after the yellow fever booster vaccination. The receptors here all came from a man aged 18-30 years who received the YFV17D yellow fever vaccine. CDR3s include the opening cysteine and the closing phenylalanine or tryptophan. A D gene is named only where the DNA matches it firmly. Clone size is stated in some rows and not others, as once, few, many or a class when expanded.

v_gene: TRBV18
abundance: few
j_gene: TRBJ1-6
d_gene: TRBD1
CDR3aa: CASSPGQAAGSPLHF
CDR3nt: TGTGCCAGCTCTCCGGGACAGGCAGCAGGTTCACCCCTCCACTTT

v_gene: TRBV6-5
abundance: NA
j_gene: TRBJ1-2
d_gene: TRBD1
CDR3aa: CASSVGGYYGYTF
CDR3nt: TGTGCCAGCAGCGTAGGGGGCTACTATGGCTACACCTTC

v_gene: TRBV20-1
abundance: NA
j_gene: TRBJ2-2
d_gene: NA
CDR3aa: CSASVDNTGELFF
CDR3nt: TGCAGTGCTAGTGTGGATAACACCGGGGAGCTGTTTTTT

v_gene: TRBV25-1
abundance: few
j_gene: TRBJ2-3
d_gene: TRBD1
CDR3aa: CASSLTDRTTDTQYF
CDR3nt: TGTGCCAGCAGTTTGACGGACAGGACCACAGATACGCAGTATTTT

v_gene: TRBV4-3
abundance: few
j_gene: TRBJ1-1
d_gene: NA
CDR3aa: CASRGKGLNTEAFF
CDR3nt: TGCGCCAGCAGGGGGAAAGGGTTGAACACTGAAGCTTTCTTT

v_gene: TRBV6-5
abundance: NA
j_gene: TRBJ1-1
d_gene: NA
CDR3aa: CASRSETRLTEAFF
CDR3nt: TGTGCCAGCAGGTCTGAGACCCGTCTTACTGAAGCTTTCTTT

v_gene: TRBV10-3
abundance: few
j_gene: TRBJ2-4
d_gene: NA
CDR3aa: CAISLFTGIQYF
CDR3nt: TGTGCCATCAGCCTATTTACTGGCATTCAGTACTTC

v_gene: TRBV28
abundance: NA
j_gene: TRBJ2-5
d_gene: NA
CDR3aa: CASSLVGDKGAETQYF
CDR3nt: TGTGCCAGCAGTTTGGTGGGGGACAAAGGGGCAGAGACCCAGTACTTC

v_gene: TRBV4-1
abundance: few
j_gene: TRBJ2-3
d_gene: TRBD1
CDR3aa: CASSQVGGRLGDTQYF
CDR3nt: TGCGCCAGCAGCCAAGTAGGGGGCAGGCTCGGAGATACGCAGTATTTT

v_gene: TRBV4-1
abundance: NA
j_gene: TRBJ2-7
d_gene: TRBD2
CDR3aa: CASSQTSGGMYEQYF
CDR3nt: TGCGCCAGCAGCCAGACTAGCGGGGGGATGTACGAGCAGTACTTC

v_gene: TRBV6-2/TRBV6-3
abundance: NA
j_gene: TRBJ2-7
d_gene: TRBD2
CDR3aa: CASSYFGTSGGKAYEQYF
CDR3nt: TGTGCCAGCAGTTATTTCGGGACTAGCGGTGGAAAAGCCTACGAGCAGTACTTC

v_gene: TRBV6-5
abundance: NA
j_gene: TRBJ2-1
d_gene: NA
CDR3aa: CASSYSGAGNEQFF
CDR3nt: TGTGCCAGCAGTTACTCGGGGGCGGGTAATGAGCAGTTCTTC

v_gene: TRBV6-2/TRBV6-3
abundance: NA
j_gene: TRBJ2-1
d_gene: NA
CDR3aa: CASSYVPYNEQFF
CDR3nt: TGTGCCAGCAGTTACGTGCCCTACAATGAGCAGTTCTTC

v_gene: TRBV7-9
abundance: NA
j_gene: TRBJ1-1
d_gene: TRBD1
CDR3aa: CASSFVTGVATEAFF
CDR3nt: TGTGCCAGCAGCTTCGTTACAGGGGTGGCCACTGAAGCTTTCTTT

v_gene: TRBV4-2
abundance: NA
j_gene: TRBJ2-5
d_gene: TRBD1
CDR3aa: CASSLPGQGTETQYF
CDR3nt: TGTGCCAGCAGCCTTCCGGGACAGGGGACAGAGACCCAGTACTTC

v_gene: TRBV28
abundance: NA
j_gene: TRBJ1-6
d_gene: TRBD1
CDR3aa: CASSYRGLNSPLHF
CDR3nt: TGTGCCAGCAGTTACAGGGGGTTGAATTCACCCCTCCACTTT

v_gene: TRBV20-1
abundance: NA
j_gene: TRBJ2-7
d_gene: TRBD1
CDR3aa: CSAKTGVSSYEQYF
CDR3nt: TGCAGTGCTAAGACAGGGGTTAGTTCCTACGAGCAGTACTTC

v_gene: TRBV20-1
abundance: NA
j_gene: TRBJ2-5
d_gene: TRBD2
CDR3aa: CSASPTSGREETQYF
CDR3nt: TGCAGTGCTAGTCCGACTAGCGGGAGGGAAGAGACCCAGTACTTC

v_gene: TRBV2
abundance: NA
j_gene: TRBJ2-5
d_gene: NA
CDR3aa: CASSDATQYF
CDR3nt: TGTGCCAGCAGTGACGCGACCCAGTACTTC

v_gene: TRBV7-9
abundance: NA
j_gene: TRBJ2-2
d_gene: NA
CDR3aa: CASSHGMEPGELFF
CDR3nt: TGTGCCAGCAGCCACGGGATGGAACCCGGGGAGCTGTTTTTT

v_gene: TRBV29-1
abundance: NA
j_gene: TRBJ2-7
d_gene: NA
CDR3aa: CSVVPVGSSYEQYF
CDR3nt: TGCAGCGTTGTACCAGTGGGCAGCTCCTACGAGCAGTACTTC